The 21 T cell receptor beta chains given below trace back to one sample, sequenced in a study of T-cell reconstitution after alpha-beta-depleted transplantation in children. Unique molecular identifiers were incorporated into the prepared TCRbeta library. TCRdb fed the PCR reads into MiXCR, producing one record per CDR3 protein. The sample yields about 120,000 distinct CDR3 sequences, 20% to 25% seen once. The specimen was PBMCs, mostly from graft donor cells, collected 180 days after TCRalphabeta/CD19-depleted stem cell transplant. Receptors originate from a male patient aged 2-10 years who had a stem cell transplant for chronic granulomatous disease, so the T cells may come from the graft donor.

This clonotype was counted ten times or more. The rearrangement uses TRBV6-1 and TRBJ2-7; 8 nucleotides agree with TRBD1. J gave up 0 bases and V 6 bases, and 4 bases lay outside the gene matches. CDR3 length equals 14 residues. Germline V gene data show CDR1 as MNHNS and CDR2 as SASEGT. DNA for the CDR3: TGTGCCAGCAGGGGGACAGGAGACTCCTACGAGCAGTACTTC. Encoded protein: CASRGTGDSYEQYF.

The genes are TRBV18 and TRBJ2-3; 9 nucleotides line up with TRBD2. CDR1 is KGHSH, CDR2 LQKENI, per germline. The CDR3 has 15 residues. Germline trimming cut 4 bases from V and 0 bases from J; bases unmatched to any gene: 2. As DNA, the CDR3 is TGTGCCAGCTCACTCCTAGCGGGAAGCACAGATACGCAGTATTTT. Translating gives CASSLLAGSTDTQYF.

This chain joins TRBV29-1 and TRBJ2-7; D possibly matches TRBD1 or TRBD2 (5 bases each). V lost 6 bases and J lost 7, with 16 bases in between. The germline V gene has CDR1 SQVTM and CDR2 ANQGSEA. The CDR3 runs to 12 residues. This CDR3 reads CSVRGSSEEQYF. The CDR3 nucleotides are TGCAGCGTCCGGGGCAGTTCGGAGGAGCAGTACTTC.

This clonotype was picked up many times. This chain connects TRBV28 to TRBJ2-7; no reliable D call. The CDR3 is 11 residues long. Germline CDR1 is MDHEN and CDR2 is SYDVKM. The V and J ends lost 2 bases and 7 bases respectively, with 6 bases between them. CDR3 bases: TGTGCCAGCAGTTTACTGGGGGAGCAGTACTTC. Its protein product is CASSLLGEQYF. Full variable domain (remainder filled in from reference TRBV28 and TRBJ2-7): DVKVTQSSRYLVKRTGEKVFLECVQDMDHENMFWYRQDPGLGLRLIYFSYDVKMKEKGDIPEGYSVSREKKERFSLILESASTNQTSMYLCASSLLGEQYFGPGTRLTVT.

This clonotype was recorded many times. The chain combines TRBV6-5 with TRBJ2-1; a possible D gene is TRBD1 (6 bases). Looked up from germline, CDR1 is MNHEY and CDR2 is SVGAGI. The ends were cut back, 6 bases at V and 10 bases at J, with 13 bases in the middle. The CDR3 totals 12 residues. CDR3 DNA: TGTGCCAGCAGGGACGAAAGGGGGGAGCAGTTCTTC. Translated, it gives CASRDERGEQFF.

The V and J genes are TRBV19 and TRBJ2-7; 9 bases are a match to TRBD2. The V and J ends lost 6 bases and 4 bases, in that order; junction bases with no gene match: 7. CDR1 and CDR2 (germline): LNHDA, SQIVND (reference sequence). The CDR3 sequence is 14 residues long. The CDR3 spells CASSPGTSTYEQYF. The CDR3 nucleotides read TGTGCCAGTAGCCCCGGGACTAGCACTTACGAGCAGTACTTC.

This clonotype was detected a few times. CDR3: CSVDRGNRVSSYNEQFF. CDR3 nucleotide sequence: TGCAGCGTTGATAGGGGAAACCGGGTTTCCTCCTACAATGAGCAGTTCTTC. This rearrangement joins TRBV29-1 to TRBJ2-1, with D perhaps matching TRBD1 (5 bases). CDR1 is SQVTM and CDR2 is ANQGSEA in the germline V gene. The CDR3 is 17 amino acids. Trimming cost V 3 bases and J 0 bases, with 18 bases left between them.

The J gene is TRBJ2-1, the V gene TRBV12-3 or TRBV12-4, with D tentatively TRBD2 (5 bases). There are 12 residues in the CDR3. Trimming removed 2 bases from V and 13 bases from J, with 12 bases in between. CDR3 in amino acids: CASSLREHSQFF. The CDR3 nucleotides read TGTGCCAGCAGTTTAAGGGAGCACTCTCAGTTCTTC.

In this sample, this clonotype turned up many times. This chain connects TRBV20-1 to TRBJ2-1, with unresolved D. Germline lookup yields CDR1 DFQATT and CDR2 SNEGSKA (reference sequence). V gave up 2 bases and J gave up 8 bases, with 7 bases separating them. The CDR3 has 11 amino acids. The CDR3 is CSARIGHEQFF. CDR3 sequence (DNA): TGCAGTGCTAGAATCGGCCATGAGCAGTTCTTC.

This clonotype came up a few times. J is TRBJ2-3 and V is TRBV25-1; D call uncertain. Germline-derived CDR1 and CDR2 are MGHDK and SYGVNS. The CDR3 loop spans 15 amino acids. Trimming took 1 base from V and 2 from J, leaving 10 bases between them. CDR3 nucleotides: TGTGCCAGCAGTGAATCGAAGGGTTTCACAGATACGCAGTATTTT. Protein product: CASSESKGFTDTQYF.

This clonotype was counted between two and nine times. This chain connects TRBV10-3 to TRBJ2-7; D possibly corresponds to TRBD2 (7 bases). The germline V gene encodes CDR1 ENHRY and CDR2 SYGVKD. V was pared by 4 bases and J by 4 bases, with 14 bases between. The CDR3 has 14 residues. The CDR3 nucleotides read TGTGCCATCAGTGGTTCGGGGGGCAGGTACGAGCAGTACTTC. Residues: CAISGSGGRYEQYF.

This clonotype was seen a handful of times. The V call is TRBV20-1, the J call TRBJ1-5, with D possibly being TRBD1 (5 bases). The CDR3 covers 13 residues. Per the germline V gene, CDR1 is DFQATT and CDR2 is SNEGSKA (reference sequence). Deletions cut 3 bases from V and 7 bases from J, with 13 bases between. The CDR3 DNA follows: TGCAGTGCTAGTGATAAGGGGCGACAGCCCCAGCATTTT. This gives the protein CSASDKGRQPQHF.

This clonotype was recorded many times. V gene TRBV5-1 combines with J gene TRBJ2-1, with D perhaps TRBD1 (6 bases). Trimming took off 4 bases at V and 3 bases at J, with 14 bases between the two ends. This CDR3 region has 15 residues. From germline, CDR1 is SGHRS and CDR2 YFSETQ. CDR3 nucleotide sequence: TGCGCCAGCAGCCCCTTAGGGGGAGACTACAATGAGCAGTTCTTC. Translating gives CASSPLGGDYNEQFF.

This chain links TRBV12-3 or TRBV12-4 with TRBJ2-7; the D is unclear. The CDR3 is made up of 13 amino acids. Trimming stripped 4 bases from V and 4 bases from J, with 11 bases between. The CDR3 DNA is TGTGCCAGCAGTTCATTAGGGCAATACGAGCAGTACTTC. Translating it yields CASSSLGQYEQYF.

The table lists this clonotype with a few counts. The genes are TRBV29-1 and TRBJ1-2; D uncertain. Germline V CDR1 and CDR2: SQVTM, ANQGSEA. This CDR3 has 12 amino acids. Trimming pared 4 bases from V and 4 bases from J, leaving 10 bases between. CDR3 nucleotide sequence: TGCAGCGTTGGAGGCCGATCCTATGGCTACACCTTC. It specifies CSVGGRSYGYTF. Based on the CDR3 plus reference TRBV29-1 and TRBJ1-2, the full variable domain is SAVISQKPSRDICQRGTSLTIQCQVDSQVTMMFWYRQQPGQSLTLIATANQGSEATYESGFVIDKFPISRPNLTFSTLTVSNMSPEDSSIYLCSVGGRSYGYTFGSGTRLTVV.

This clonotype has a count of ten or more. The chain employs TRBV14 and TRBJ2-1, with 9 positions matching TRBD1. The germline V gene encodes CDR1 SGHDN and CDR2 FVKESK. The length of the CDR3 is 14 residues. After removal of 3 bases from V and 3 bases from J, the junction contained 0 bases not matched to a gene. DNA of the CDR3: TGTGCCAGCAGCCAGGGACAGGGCTACAATGAGCAGTTCTTC. Translation gives CASSQGQGYNEQFF.

A word on this clonotype: The junction does not match germline at one end; this may be a read error. This chain links TRBV28 with TRBJ1-3; no firm D call. The CDR3 length is 12 residues. CDR1 and CDR2 (germline): MDHEN, SYDVKM. CDR3: CASPSSGNTIYF. CDR3 in DNA: TGTGCCAGCCCGAGCTCCGGAAACACCATATATTTC.

This clonotype came up a few times. This sequence joins TRBV25-1 and TRBJ2-7; D may be TRBD2 (6 bases). The CDR3 length is 13 residues. V lost 4 bases to trimming and J lost 4 bases, with 11 bases between them. The germline gives CDR1 MGHDK, CDR2 SYGVNS. CDR3 protein: CASSAPGGYEQYF. CDR3 coding DNA: TGTGCCAGCAGTGCACCCGGGGGTTACGAGCAGTACTTC.

The rearrangement uses TRBV10-3 and TRBJ1-5; D is undetermined. CDR3 length: 14 residues. V was trimmed by 3 bases and J by 3 bases, leaving 9 bases between them. CDR1 and CDR2 from the germline V gene are ENHRY and SYGVKD. The CDR3 region has the DNA TGTGCCATCAGTGACAGATTAGACAATCAGCCCCAGCATTTT. This codes for CAISDRLDNQPQHF.

The CDR3 region is CSVCPGLASRGEQFF. The CDR3 nucleotides read TGCAGCGTTTGTCCGGGACTAGCTTCTCGTGGTGAGCAGTTCTTC. The chain recombines TRBV29-1 with TRBJ2-1; TRBD2 matches 9 bases. Germline loops: CDR1 SQVTM, CDR2 ANQGSEA. V was clipped by 5 bases and J by 9 bases; unmatched bases: 14. This CDR3 comprises 15 residues.

The genes are TRBV12-3 or TRBV12-4 and TRBJ2-2; D ambiguous. The V and J ends lost 7 bases and 6 bases respectively, with 9 bases between them. CDR3 length: 12 amino acids. CDR3 sequence (DNA): TGTGCCAGCATAGGACGTTCCGGGGAGCTGTTTTTT. Residues: CASIGRSGELFF.